The entry below gives a single T cell receptor (beta chain) sequence along with its context. Its specificity is unknown. With a much larger clone just one base away, this may be a read error. TCRdb ran MiXCR on the multiplex PCR reads and lists one entry per CDR3 protein. Among 290,000 or so distinct CDR3 sequences listed, over 30% were seen once. Breast cancer patients provided tissue from their axillary draining lymph nodes. The data derive from a study of breast tumors, draining lymph nodes, adjacent tissues. Study-wide results and caveats: The data were judged consistent with most tumor T cells coming from lymph node and expanding in tumor. Compared with lymph nodes, tumors were less diverse; compared with nontumor tissue, more. The lymph node origin of tumor T cells was framed as consistent with a hypothesis, not demonstrated.

This CDR3 spans 15 amino acids. The germline gives CDR1 SGHKS, CDR2 YYEKEE (reference sequence). Trimming stripped 3 bases from V and 4 bases from J, with 17 bases between. The rearrangement links TRBV5-5 to TRBJ2-7; D is possibly TRBD1 or TRBD2 (6 bases each). The source of this sequence is a female donor with breast cancer. Some clones in this sample may be carry-over from other donors' samples. Input material: axillary lymph node tissue. The CDR3 bases are TGTGCCAGCAGCTCGGGCCCGGGGGCGGTTTACGAGCAGTACTTC. Its translation is CASSSGPGAVYEQYF.